The TCR beta chain described here comes from a study of blood T cell repertoires in COVID-19. Study-wide context: Samples representing acute and convalescent COVID-19 were sourced from the United States, Italy and Spain. Sample material is recorded as cDNA or gDNA derived from T cells, B-cell-depleted T cells, or PBMCs.

Authors' analysis steps: Amplified reference gene primers provided the basis for estimating nucleated cell counts. Sequencing used immunoSEQ multiplex PCR; TCRdb keeps in-frame clones, though not all of them. That table gives V, J and clone size, and the DNA gave D and trimming. The table lists hundreds of thousands of clones, around four fifths of them singletons. Deletions cut 5 bases from V and 2 bases from J, with 13 bases between. CDR1 and CDR2 from the germline V gene are SGHTA and FQGNSA. This CDR3 has 15 amino acids. The source material was peripheral blood. The receptor was derived from a woman between 50 and 59 years old with active or convalescent COVID-19. V gene TRBV7-2 combines with J gene TRBJ1-5, with D possibly being TRBD1 (5 bases). The CDR3 coding sequence is TGTGCCAGCAGCCCCGGGGGTGGGGGCAATCAGCCCCAGCATTTT. Its translation is CASSPGGGGNQPQHF.